The rows below give T cell receptor beta chains drawn from one sample of a study of control samples from healthy donors and cancer patients. Clones were sequenced by immunoSEQ multiplex PCR, and TCRdb holds only the in-frame ones, with some missing. The table includes around 180,000 clones, 85% to 95% detected once. The sequenced material came from blood. These receptors originate from a woman aged 18-29 years in good health. The CDR3 runs from the conserved cysteine through the conserved F or W. The D gene is left open where the match is weak. Clone size is shown for a subset of rows, as once, few, many or a class of expanded clone.

CDR3aa	CDR3nt	j_gene	v_gene	d_gene	abundance
CASSQGPGATEAFF	TGTGCCAGCAGCCAAGGACCCGGAGCCACTGAAGCTTTCTTT	TRBJ1-1	TRBV4-2	.	.
CASSLSRNTEAFF	TGTGCCAGCAGTTTAAGTAGGAACACTGAAGCTTTCTTT	TRBJ1-1	TRBV27	.	once
CATSEGGSFNGYTF	TGTGCCACCAGTGAAGGGGGGAGCTTCAACGGCTACACCTTC	TRBJ1-2	TRBV24-1	.	.
CSVTRDFGPTDTQYF	TGCAGCGTGACCCGGGACTTCGGACCTACAGATACGCAGTATTTT	TRBJ2-3	TRBV29-1	.	.
CASSLLGTEAFF	TGTGCCAGCAGCTTACTGGGCACTGAAGCCTTCTTT	TRBJ1-1	TRBV7-2	.	.
CASSSGLAGGRETQYF	TGTGCCAGCAGCTCGGGACTAGCGGGAGGCAGAGAGACCCAGTACTTC	TRBJ2-5	TRBV7-9	TRBD2	.
CASSFPQGDTQYF	TGCGCCAGCAGCTTTCCCCAGGGTGATACGCAGTATTTT	TRBJ2-3	TRBV5-1	.	.
CASSRTPGQRNTEAFF	TGTGCCAGCAGCCGTACACCGGGACAGAGGAACACTGAAGCTTTCTTT	TRBJ1-1	TRBV11-2	TRBD1	.
CASSLHGGGHQETQYF	TGTGCCAGCAGCCTACACGGAGGGGGGCACCAAGAGACCCAGTACTTC	TRBJ2-5	TRBV3-1/TRBV3-2	.	.
CASSMPHRGGTDTQYF	TGTGCCAGTAGTATGCCCCACAGGGGAGGCACAGATACGCAGTATTTT	TRBJ2-3	TRBV19	TRBD1	.
CASSLVGRIPNGYTF	TGTGCCAGCAGCTTAGTGGGCAGGATCCCCAATGGCTACACCTTC	TRBJ1-2	TRBV11-1	.	.
CASRVTGDMSSGNTIYF	TGTGCCTCGAGGGTGACAGGGGATATGAGCTCTGGAAACACCATATATTTT	TRBJ1-3	TRBV30	TRBD1	once
CASSARTGNNYGYTF	TGTGCCAGCAGCGCTCGGACAGGGAATAACTATGGCTACACCTTC	TRBJ1-2	TRBV9	TRBD1	few
CASRPQGDTSPLHF	TGTGCCAGCAGACCACAGGGGGATACTTCACCCCTCCACTTT	TRBJ1-6	TRBV25-1	TRBD1	.
CASSLSRSTDTQYF	TGTGCCAGCAGCTTGTCTAGAAGCACAGATACGCAGTATTTT	TRBJ2-3	TRBV7-2	.	.
CASSLAGPVKNIQYF	TGTGCCAGCAGCTTAGCGGGGCCAGTTAAAAACATTCAGTACTTC	TRBJ2-4	TRBV7-9	.	.
CASSYRSLGELFF	TGTGCCAGCAGCTACAGAAGCCTCGGGGAGCTGTTTTTT	TRBJ2-2	TRBV11-2	.	.
CASRDTYSNSPLHF	TGTGCCAGCAGAGATACCTACAGCAATTCACCCCTCCACTTT	TRBJ1-6	TRBV7-9	.	.
CASSLVSYTEAFF	TGTGCCAGCAGTTTAGTCAGCTACACTGAAGCTTTCTTT	TRBJ1-1	TRBV12-3/TRBV12-4	.	.
CASSLQTGKMNTEAFF	TGTGCCAGCAGTTTACAAACAGGGAAAATGAACACTGAAGCTTTCTTT	TRBJ1-1	TRBV28	.	.
CATSREKTSPEAFF	TGTGCCACCAGCAGAGAAAAGACTTCACCCGAAGCTTTCTTT	TRBJ1-1	TRBV15	.	.
CASSQDEQGVRGLFF	TGTGCCAGCAGCCAAGATGAGCAGGGGGTCAGGGGGCTGTTTTTT	TRBJ2-2	TRBV4-2	TRBD1	.
CASSIGRSPLHF	TGTGCCAGTAGTATTGGGCGTTCACCCCTCCACTTT	TRBJ1-6	TRBV19	.	.
CASSFQGAINQPQHF	TGTGCCAGCAGTTTTCAGGGGGCCATCAATCAGCCCCAGCATTTT	TRBJ1-5	TRBV28	TRBD1	once
CASSSIRAGRETQYF	TGTGCCAGCAGTTCTATCCGGGCCGGTCGAGAGACCCAGTACTTC	TRBJ2-5	TRBV11-2	.	.
CASSRSGTSAYNEQFF	TGCGCCAGCAGCCGGTCCGGGACTAGCGCCTACAATGAGCAGTTCTTC	TRBJ2-1	TRBV4-1	TRBD2	once
CASSQDILGTGGQETQYF	TGTGCCAGCAGCCAAGATATTCTAGGGACAGGGGGCCAGGAGACCCAGTACTTC	TRBJ2-5	TRBV3-1/TRBV3-2	TRBD1	once
CASSEGTSGYEQYF	TGTGCCAGCAGTGAAGGGACTAGCGGCTACGAGCAGTACTTC	TRBJ2-7	TRBV2	TRBD2	.
CASIRPAGGYTF	TGTGCCAGCATCAGGCCCGCCGGTGGCTACACCTTC	TRBJ1-2	TRBV6-5	.	.
CASSLPGGQGGELFF	TGTGCCAGCAGCCTACCGGGGGGTCAGGGCGGGGAGCTGTTTTTT	TRBJ2-2	TRBV11-3	TRBD2	.
CAISGGTGRPYEQYF	TGTGCCATCAGTGGGGGGACGGGGCGGCCTTACGAGCAGTACTTC	TRBJ2-7	TRBV10-3	.	.
CASSEGGRASEAFF	TGTGCCAGCAGTGAGGGGGGCAGGGCCTCCGAAGCTTTCTTT	TRBJ1-1	TRBV6-1	.	.
CASSLGGPYEQYF	TGTGCCAGCAGCTTAGGCGGGCCCTACGAGCAGTACTTC	TRBJ2-7	TRBV7-9	.	.
CASSKDANYGYTF	TGTGCCAGCAGTAAGGATGCAAACTATGGCTACACCTTC	TRBJ1-2	TRBV6-5	.	many
CASSPQGSSAQHF	TGTGCCAGCAGCCCACAGGGGTCTTCGGCCCAGCATTTT	TRBJ1-5	TRBV7-2	TRBD1	.
CAISEPSYEQYF	TGTGCCATCAGTGAACCCTCCTACGAGCAGTACTTC	TRBJ2-7	TRBV10-3	.	.
CASSFETGGEANYGYTF	TGTGCCAGCAGCTTCGAGACAGGGGGGGAAGCTAACTATGGCTACACCTTC	TRBJ1-2	TRBV5-6	TRBD1	.
CASSLDAEPQHF	TGTGCCAGCAGCTTAGACGCAGAGCCCCAGCATTTT	TRBJ1-5	TRBV7-9	.	.
CASSLTGVGQPQHF	TGTGCCAGCAGCTTAACTGGGGTCGGTCAGCCCCAGCATTTT	TRBJ1-5	TRBV7-2	.	.
CASSYRQNYEQYF	TGTGCCAGCAGTTACAGACAGAACTACGAGCAGTACTTC	TRBJ2-7	TRBV6-5	.	few
CASSLGSTGQETQYF	TGCGCCAGCAGCTTGGGATCCACTGGGCAAGAGACCCAGTACTTC	TRBJ2-5	TRBV5-1	.	.
CASSVLGQPQHF	TGTGCCAGCAGTGTTCTAGGGCAGCCCCAGCATTTT	TRBJ1-5	TRBV2	.	.
CASSWQPTTYEQYF	TGTGCCAGCAGTTGGCAGCCCACTACCTACGAGCAGTACTTC	TRBJ2-7	TRBV28	.	once
CASSLGTDNYGYTF	TGTGCCAGCAGCTTAGGGACGGACAACTATGGCTACACCTTC	TRBJ1-2	TRBV7-2	.	once
CASSVTRRWVSYEQYF	TGTGCCAGCAGCGTAACCCGACGGTGGGTCTCCTACGAGCAGTACTTC	TRBJ2-7	TRBV11-3	.	.
CASRLDGSPLHF	TGTGCCAGCAGGTTGGACGGGTCACCCCTCCACTTT	TRBJ1-6	TRBV5-4	.	.
CASSQDEKLFF	TGTGCCAGCAGCCAAGATGAAAAACTGTTTTTT	TRBJ1-4	TRBV6-5	.	.
CASSVSWTGDYEQYF	TGTGCCAGCAGTGTTTCTTGGACAGGGGACTACGAGCAGTACTTC	TRBJ2-7	TRBV9	TRBD1	.
CASSSERENTEAFF	TGTGCCAGCAGCTCGGAGCGGGAGAACACTGAAGCTTTCTTT	TRBJ1-1	TRBV5-5	.	.
CASSTLRGYTF	TGTGCCAGCAGTACCCTACGAGGCTACACCTTC	TRBJ1-2	TRBV6-2/TRBV6-3	.	.
CASSLDAGGETQYF	TGTGCCAGCAGCTTGGATGCAGGGGGAGAGACCCAGTACTTC	TRBJ2-5	TRBV5-5	TRBD1	.
CASSLRDYGYTF	TGTGCCAGCAGCTTACGAGACTATGGCTACACCTTC	TRBJ1-2	TRBV7-2	.	.
CASSQEEARTEAFF	TGCGCCAGCAGCCAAGAAGAGGCGCGCACTGAAGCTTTCTTT	TRBJ1-1	TRBV4-3	.	.
CASSATENYGYTF	TGTGCCAGCAGCGCGACAGAGAACTATGGCTACACCTTC	TRBJ1-2	TRBV28	.	.
CASSPTPGTNNQPQHF	TGTGCCAGCAGTCCCACACCGGGTACGAACAATCAGCCCCAGCATTTT	TRBJ1-5	TRBV7-2	.	few